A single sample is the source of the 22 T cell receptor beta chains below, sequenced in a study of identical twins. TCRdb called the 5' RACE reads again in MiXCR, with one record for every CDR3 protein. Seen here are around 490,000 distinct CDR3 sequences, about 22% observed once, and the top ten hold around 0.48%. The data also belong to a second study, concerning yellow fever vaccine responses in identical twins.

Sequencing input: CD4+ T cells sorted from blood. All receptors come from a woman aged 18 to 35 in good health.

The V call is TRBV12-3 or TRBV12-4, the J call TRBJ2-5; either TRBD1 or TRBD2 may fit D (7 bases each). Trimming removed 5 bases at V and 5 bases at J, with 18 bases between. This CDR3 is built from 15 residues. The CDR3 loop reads CASSPRNQGGETQYF. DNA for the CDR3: TGTGCCAGCAGTCCCAGGAACCAGGGGGGGGAGACCCAGTACTTC.

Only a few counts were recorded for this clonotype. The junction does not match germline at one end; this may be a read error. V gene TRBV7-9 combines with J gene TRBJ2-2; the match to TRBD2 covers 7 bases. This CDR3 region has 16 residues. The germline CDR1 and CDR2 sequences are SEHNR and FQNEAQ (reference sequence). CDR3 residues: CAGSSRLAANTGELFF. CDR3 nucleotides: TGTGCCGGCAGCTCGCGACTAGCCGCGAACACCGGGGAGCTGTTTTTT.

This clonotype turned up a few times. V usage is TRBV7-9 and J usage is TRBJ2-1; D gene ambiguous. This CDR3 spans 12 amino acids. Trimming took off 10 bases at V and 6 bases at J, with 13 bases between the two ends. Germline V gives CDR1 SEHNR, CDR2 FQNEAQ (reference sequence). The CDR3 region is CAIPTLPNEQFF. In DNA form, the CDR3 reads TGTGCCATCCCGACACTTCCCAATGAGCAGTTCTTC.

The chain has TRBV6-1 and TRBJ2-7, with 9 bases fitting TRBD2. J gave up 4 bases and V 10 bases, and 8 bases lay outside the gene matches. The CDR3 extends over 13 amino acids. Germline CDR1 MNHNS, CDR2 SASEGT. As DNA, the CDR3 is TGTGCCACCTTAGCGGGAGACTCTTACGAGCAGTACTTC. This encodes CATLAGDSYEQYF.

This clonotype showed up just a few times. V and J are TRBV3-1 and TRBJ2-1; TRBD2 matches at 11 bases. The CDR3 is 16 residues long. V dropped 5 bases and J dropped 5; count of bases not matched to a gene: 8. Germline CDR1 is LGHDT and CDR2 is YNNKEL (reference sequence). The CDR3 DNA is TGTGCCAGCAGCAACCCACTAGCGGGAGTCAACAATGAGCAGTTCTTC. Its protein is CASSNPLAGVNNEQFF.

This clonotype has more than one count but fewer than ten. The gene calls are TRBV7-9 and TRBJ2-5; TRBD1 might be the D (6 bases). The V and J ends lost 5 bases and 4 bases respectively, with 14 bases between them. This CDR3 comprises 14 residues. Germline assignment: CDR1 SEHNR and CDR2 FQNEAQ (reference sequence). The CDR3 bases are TGTGCCAGCAGCCAAAAACAGGGTGTAGAGACCCAGTACTTC. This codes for CASSQKQGVETQYF.

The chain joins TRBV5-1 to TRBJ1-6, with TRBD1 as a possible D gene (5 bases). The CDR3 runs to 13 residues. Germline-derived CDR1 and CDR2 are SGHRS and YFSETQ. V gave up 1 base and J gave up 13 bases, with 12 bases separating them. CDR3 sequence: CASSLSEGTPLHF. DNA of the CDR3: TGCGCCAGCAGCTTGAGCGAGGGGACGCCCCTCCACTTT.

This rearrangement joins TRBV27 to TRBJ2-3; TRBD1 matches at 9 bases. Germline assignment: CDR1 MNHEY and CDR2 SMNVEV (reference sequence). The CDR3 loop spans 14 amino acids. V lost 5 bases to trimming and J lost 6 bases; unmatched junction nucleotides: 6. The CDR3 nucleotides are TGTGCCAGCAGTCCAACAGGGGGCCGGGATACGCAGTATTTT. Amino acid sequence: CASSPTGGRDTQYF.

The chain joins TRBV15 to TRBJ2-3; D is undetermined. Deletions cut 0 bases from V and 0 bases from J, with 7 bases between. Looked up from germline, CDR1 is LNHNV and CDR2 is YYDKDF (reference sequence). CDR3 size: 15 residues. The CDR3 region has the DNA TGTGCCACCAGCAGAGATCGGTCTAGCACAGATACGCAGTATTTT. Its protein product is CATSRDRSSTDTQYF. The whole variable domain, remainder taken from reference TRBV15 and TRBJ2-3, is DAMVIQNPRYQVTQFGKPVTLSCSQTLNHNVMYWYQQKSSQAPKLLFHYYDKDFNNEADTPDNFQSRRPNTSFCFLDIRSPGLGDTAMYLCATSRDRSSTDTQYFGPGTRLTVL.

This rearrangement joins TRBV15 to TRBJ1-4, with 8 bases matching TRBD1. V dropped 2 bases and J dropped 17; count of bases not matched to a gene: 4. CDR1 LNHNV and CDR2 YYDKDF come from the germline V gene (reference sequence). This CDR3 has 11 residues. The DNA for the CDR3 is TGTGCCACCAGCAGATCGGGACAGGTATTTTTT. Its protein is CATSRSGQVFF.

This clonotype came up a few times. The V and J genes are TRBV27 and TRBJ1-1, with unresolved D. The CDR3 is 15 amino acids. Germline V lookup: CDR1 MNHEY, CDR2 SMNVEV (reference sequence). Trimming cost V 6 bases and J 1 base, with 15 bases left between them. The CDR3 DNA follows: TGTGCCAGCAGCCGAAAGTGGGGTTCGAACACTGAAGCTTTCTTT. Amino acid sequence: CASSRKWGSNTEAFF.

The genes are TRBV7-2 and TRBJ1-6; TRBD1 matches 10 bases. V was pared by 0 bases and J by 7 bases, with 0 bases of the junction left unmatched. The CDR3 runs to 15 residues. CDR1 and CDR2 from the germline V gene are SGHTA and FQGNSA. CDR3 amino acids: CASSLATGGNSPLHF. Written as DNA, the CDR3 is TGTGCCAGCAGCTTAGCGACAGGGGGCAATTCACCCCTCCACTTT.

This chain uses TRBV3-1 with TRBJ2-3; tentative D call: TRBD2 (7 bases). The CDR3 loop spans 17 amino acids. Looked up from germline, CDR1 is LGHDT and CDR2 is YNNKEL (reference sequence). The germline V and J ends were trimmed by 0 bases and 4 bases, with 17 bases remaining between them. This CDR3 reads CASSQDGTGGQADTQYF. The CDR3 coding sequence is TGTGCCAGCAGCCAAGATGGTACGGGGGGCCAGGCAGATACGCAGTATTTT.

The CDR3: CASSLRMQETQYF. As DNA, the CDR3 is TGTGCCAGCAGTTTGAGGATGCAAGAGACCCAGTACTTC. This sequence joins TRBV27 and TRBJ2-5; D ambiguous. The CDR3 is made up of 13 amino acids. From germline, CDR1 is MNHEY and CDR2 SMNVEV (reference sequence). Trimming pared 3 bases from V and 2 bases from J, leaving 7 bases between.

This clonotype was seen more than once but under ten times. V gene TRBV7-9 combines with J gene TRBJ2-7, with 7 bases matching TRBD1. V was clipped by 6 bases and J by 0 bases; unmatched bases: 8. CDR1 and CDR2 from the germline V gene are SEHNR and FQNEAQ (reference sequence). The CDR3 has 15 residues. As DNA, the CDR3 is TGTGCCAGCAGACACACAGGGGTCAACTCCTACGAGCAGTACTTC. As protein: CASRHTGVNSYEQYF.

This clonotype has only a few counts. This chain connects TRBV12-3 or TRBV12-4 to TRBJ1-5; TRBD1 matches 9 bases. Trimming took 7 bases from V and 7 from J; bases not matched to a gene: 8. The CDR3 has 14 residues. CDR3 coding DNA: TGTGCCAGCAATACAGGGGGCGCGCGGCAGCCCCAGCATTTT. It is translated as CASNTGGARQPQHF.

The CDR3 DNA follows: TGTGCCAGCAGTTCGGAATCCAGGGCGGTCAGGGCCTTCGAGCAGTACTTC. This translates into CASSSESRAVRAFEQYF. The chain links TRBV28 to TRBJ2-7, with a weak D call TRBD1 (5 bases). Germline V CDR1 and CDR2: MDHEN, SYDVKM. This CDR3 has 17 amino acids. Deletions cut 4 bases from V and 6 bases from J, with 25 bases between.

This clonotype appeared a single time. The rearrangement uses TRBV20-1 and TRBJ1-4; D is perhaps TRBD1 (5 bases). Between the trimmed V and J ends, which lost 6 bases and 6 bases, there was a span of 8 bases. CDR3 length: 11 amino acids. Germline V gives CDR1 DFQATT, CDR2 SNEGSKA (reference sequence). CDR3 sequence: CSAAGDEKLFF. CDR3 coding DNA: TGCAGTGCGGCGGGGGATGAAAAACTGTTTTTT.

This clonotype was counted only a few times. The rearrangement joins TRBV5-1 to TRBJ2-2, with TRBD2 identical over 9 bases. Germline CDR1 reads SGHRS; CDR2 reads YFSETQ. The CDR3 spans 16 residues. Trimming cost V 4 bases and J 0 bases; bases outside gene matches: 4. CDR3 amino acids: CASSRASGANTGELFF. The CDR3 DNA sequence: TGCGCCAGCAGCCGGGCTAGCGGGGCGAACACCGGGGAGCTGTTTTTT.

This chain's CDR3 is CASRHTSARTPEQFF. The CDR3 nucleotides are TGTGCCAGCAGGCATACTAGCGCCCGTACCCCCGAGCAGTTCTTC. This chain connects TRBV7-9 to TRBJ2-1; TRBD2 matches at 7 bases. V shed 6 bases, J shed 10 bases, and the junction held 15 bases outside the gene matches. This CDR3 has 15 residues. Germline V gene data show CDR1 as SEHNR and CDR2 as FQNEAQ (reference sequence).

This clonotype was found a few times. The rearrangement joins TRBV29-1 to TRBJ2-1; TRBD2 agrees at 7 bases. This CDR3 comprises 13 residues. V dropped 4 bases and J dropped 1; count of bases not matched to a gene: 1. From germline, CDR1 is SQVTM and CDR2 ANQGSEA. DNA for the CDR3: TGCAGCGTTGGGGGGGGTTCCTACAATGAGCAGTTCTTC. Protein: CSVGGGSYNEQFF.

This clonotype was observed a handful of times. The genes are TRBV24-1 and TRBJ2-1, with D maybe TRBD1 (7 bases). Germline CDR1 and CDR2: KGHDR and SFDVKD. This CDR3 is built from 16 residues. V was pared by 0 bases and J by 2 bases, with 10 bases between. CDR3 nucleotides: TGTGCCACCAGTGATTTGGGAGGGGGCACCTACAATGAGCAGTTCTTC. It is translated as CATSDLGGGTYNEQFF.